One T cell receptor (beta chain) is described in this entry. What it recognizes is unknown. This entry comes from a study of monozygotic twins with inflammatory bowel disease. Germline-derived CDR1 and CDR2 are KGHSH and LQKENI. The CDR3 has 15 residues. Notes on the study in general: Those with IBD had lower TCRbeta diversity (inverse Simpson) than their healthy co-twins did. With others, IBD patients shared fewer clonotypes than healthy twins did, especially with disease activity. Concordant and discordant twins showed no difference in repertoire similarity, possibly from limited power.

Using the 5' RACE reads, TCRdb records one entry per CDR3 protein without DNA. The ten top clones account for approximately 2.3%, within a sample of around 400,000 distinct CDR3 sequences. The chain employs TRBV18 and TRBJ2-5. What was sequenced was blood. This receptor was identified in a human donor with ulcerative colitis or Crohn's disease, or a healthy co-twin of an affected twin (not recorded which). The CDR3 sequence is CASSPLQGNQETQYF.